This T cell receptor (beta chain) originates from a study of identical twins. Study outcomes and limitations: Abundant beta clonotypes from cord blood bore fewer insertions; memory repertoires lacked this pattern. There is a chance that invariant MAIT and iNKT cells partially muddied zero-insertion analyses.

TCRdb recomputed calls from the 5' RACE reads with MiXCR, one row per CDR3 protein. Here the sample spans approximately 240,000 distinct CDR3 sequences, more than 13% being singletons. CDR3 size: 18 residues. As regards this clonotype: Its antigen is still unknown.

This sequence joins TRBV21-1 and TRBJ2-7. TRBV21-1 is marked as a pseudogene. Specimen: memory (CD45RO+) T cells sorted from blood. The receptor comes from a woman aged 18-29 years in good health. The CDR3 DNA is TGTGCCAGCAGCCCAAAAAGGGATTTGGCCGGAGATCGGTACGAGCAGTACTTC. As protein: CASSPKRDLAGDRYEQYF.